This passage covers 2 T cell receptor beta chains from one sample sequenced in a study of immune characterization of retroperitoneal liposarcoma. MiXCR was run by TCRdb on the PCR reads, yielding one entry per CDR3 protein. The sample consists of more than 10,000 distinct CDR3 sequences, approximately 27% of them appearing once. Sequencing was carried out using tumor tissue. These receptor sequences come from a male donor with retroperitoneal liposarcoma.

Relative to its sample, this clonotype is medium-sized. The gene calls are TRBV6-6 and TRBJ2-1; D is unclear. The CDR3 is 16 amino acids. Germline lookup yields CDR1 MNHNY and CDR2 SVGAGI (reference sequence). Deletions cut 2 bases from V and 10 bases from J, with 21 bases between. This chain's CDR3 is CASSYGARLVGYEQFF. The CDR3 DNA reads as TGTGCCAGCAGTTACGGCGCAAGGCTAGTGGGCTACGAGCAGTTCTTC.

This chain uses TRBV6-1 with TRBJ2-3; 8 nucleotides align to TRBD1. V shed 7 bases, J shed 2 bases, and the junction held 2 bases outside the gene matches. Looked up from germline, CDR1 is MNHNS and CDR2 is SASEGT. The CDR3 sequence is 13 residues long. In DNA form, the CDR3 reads TGTGCCAGCAACAGGGGGACCACAGATACGCAGTATTTT. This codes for CASNRGTTDTQYF.